In its sample, the clone carrying this T cell receptor (beta chain) was seen a few times. Its antigen remains unidentified. These data are taken from a study of response to subunit inactivated influenza vaccine. Study observations and caveats: T cells newly recruited by each seasonal influenza vaccination are few, the authors suggested.

Trimming removed 0 bases from V and 4 bases from J, with 9 bases in between. CDR1 and CDR2 from the germline V gene are MGHRA and YSYEKL. This CDR3 region has 14 residues. TCRdb ran MiXCR on the RT-PCR reads and lists one entry per CDR3 protein. The sample shows approximately 680,000 distinct CDR3 sequences, less than 20% of them seen only once. The source material was PBMCs from blood, sampled roughly 12 days after vaccination. The receptor was isolated from a man aged 45-60 years who received an inactivated influenza vaccine. The J gene is TRBJ1-1, the V gene TRBV4-1; maybe TRBD1 (5 bases). CDR3 region: CASSQDFGTTEAFF. The CDR3, as DNA: TGCGCCAGCAGCCAAGATTTTGGGACCACTGAAGCTTTCTTT.